Each of the 10 T cell receptor beta chains below was sequenced from the same sample in a study of shared clonotypes between healthy human individuals. TCRdb's copy holds only in-frame clones and misses some; the assay was immunoSEQ multiplex PCR. In the table there are about half a million clones, approximately 80% of which are singletons. The source material was PBMCs. The source of these receptors is a woman aged 40 to 49 in good health. Some clones in this sample may be carry-over from other donors' samples.

In this sample, this clone turned up a few times. J is TRBJ2-5 and V is TRBV7-3; 7 positions match TRBD2. The CDR3 runs to 15 residues. Per the germline V gene, CDR1 is SGHTA and CDR2 is FQGTGA. Unmatched junction bases numbered 8, after V lost 5 bases and J lost 2 bases. CDR3 loop: CASSPSGGIQETQYF. The DNA of the CDR3 is TGTGCCAGCAGCCCCTCGGGAGGCATACAAGAGACCCAGTACTTC.

The V call is TRBV27, the J call TRBJ1-5, with 8 bases identical to TRBD1. V was pared by 5 bases and J by 6 bases, with 9 bases of the junction left unmatched. This CDR3 is 15 amino acids long. In germline, CDR1 is MNHEY, CDR2 SMNVEV (reference sequence). This CDR3 is CASSPGTGGAQPQHF. The CDR3 nucleotides read TGTGCCAGCAGTCCCGGGACAGGAGGCGCTCAGCCCCAGCATTTT.

The V gene is TRBV28, the J gene TRBJ2-7; D possibly corresponds to TRBD1 (5 bases). The germline CDR1 and CDR2 sequences are MDHEN and SYDVKM. The CDR3 is made up of 13 amino acids. Between the trimmed V and J ends, which lost 7 bases and 1 base, there was a span of 11 bases. CDR3 region: CASMSGPSYEQYF. DNA for the CDR3: TGTGCCAGCATGTCAGGGCCATCCTACGAGCAGTACTTC.

The CDR3 DNA reads as TGCGCCAGCAGTCGGGAGCAGAACACCGGGGAGCTGTTTTTT. This sequence encodes CASSREQNTGELFF. J is TRBJ2-2 and V is TRBV10-1; maybe TRBD2 (6 bases). V lost 5 bases to trimming and J lost 1 base, with 8 bases between them. The CDR3 runs 14 residues. Germline values: CDR1 WNHNN, CDR2 SYGVQD (reference sequence).

J is TRBJ2-5 and V is TRBV18; 9 nucleotides align to TRBD1. The germline V gene encodes CDR1 KGHSH and CDR2 LQKENI. The CDR3 has 15 residues. Trimming at V came to 6 bases and at J to 6 bases, leaving 11 bases not matched to a gene. CDR3 nucleotides: TGTGCCAGCTCCCCATCAACAGGGGGCGTAAAGACCCAGTACTTC. This codes for CASSPSTGGVKTQYF.

The V and J genes are TRBV7-9 and TRBJ2-1; tentative D call: TRBD2 (6 bases). There are 13 residues in the CDR3. Trimming removed 2 bases at V and 15 bases at J, with 17 bases between. The germline CDR1 and CDR2 sequences are SEHNR and FQNEAQ (reference sequence). CDR3 bases: TGTGCCAGCAGCTTAATGTCTACGGGAGATGCGTTCTTC. Protein sequence: CASSLMSTGDAFF.

V and J are TRBV27 and TRBJ2-7, with 10 nucleotides matching TRBD2. The CDR3 consists of 15 residues. V was clipped by 7 bases and J by 5 bases; unmatched bases: 11. Germline CDR1 MNHEY, CDR2 SMNVEV (reference sequence). The CDR3 coding sequence is TGTGCCAGCACGGTCTCTAGCGGGAGATACAACGAGCAGTACTTC. This encodes CASTVSSGRYNEQYF.

This chain connects TRBV7-2 to TRBJ2-7; 8 positions agree with TRBD2. V was clipped by 5 bases and J by 0 bases; unmatched bases: 3. CDR3 length equals 14 residues. Germline V gene data show CDR1 as SGHTA and CDR2 as FQGNSA. The CDR3, as DNA: TGTGCCAGCAGCCCGGGGGGGGCCTCCTACGAGCAGTACTTC. Amino acid sequence: CASSPGGASYEQYF.

Here the CDR3 reads CASSATSSETQYF. The DNA of the CDR3 is TGTGCCAGCAGCGCGACTAGCTCTGAGACCCAGTACTTC. The genes are TRBV9 and TRBJ2-5; 7 nucleotides agree with TRBD2. The CDR3 has 13 residues. CDR1 is SGDLS, CDR2 YYNGEE, per germline. Unmatched junction bases numbered 4, after V lost 3 bases and J lost 5 bases.

J is TRBJ2-5 and V is TRBV10-2, with 13 bases fitting TRBD2. Germline CDR1 WSHSY, CDR2 SAAADI. The CDR3 loop spans 14 amino acids. V gave up 7 bases and J gave up 5 bases; unmatched junction bases: 4. The CDR3 reads CASKLAGGSETQYF. CDR3 sequence (DNA): TGCGCCAGCAAACTAGCGGGAGGGTCTGAGACCCAGTACTTC.